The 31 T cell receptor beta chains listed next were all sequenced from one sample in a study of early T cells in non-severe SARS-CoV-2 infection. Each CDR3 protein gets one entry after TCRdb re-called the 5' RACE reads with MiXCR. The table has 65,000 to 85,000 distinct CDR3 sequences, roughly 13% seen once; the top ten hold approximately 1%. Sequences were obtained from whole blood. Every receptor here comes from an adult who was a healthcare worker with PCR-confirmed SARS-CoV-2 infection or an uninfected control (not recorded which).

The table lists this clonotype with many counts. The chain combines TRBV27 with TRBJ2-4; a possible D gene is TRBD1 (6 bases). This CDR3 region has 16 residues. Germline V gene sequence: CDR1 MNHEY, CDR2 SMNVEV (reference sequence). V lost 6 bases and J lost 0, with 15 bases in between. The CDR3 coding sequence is TGTGCCAGCAGAAATACAGGGACCCTAGCCAAAAACATTCAGTACTTC. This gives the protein CASRNTGTLAKNIQYF.

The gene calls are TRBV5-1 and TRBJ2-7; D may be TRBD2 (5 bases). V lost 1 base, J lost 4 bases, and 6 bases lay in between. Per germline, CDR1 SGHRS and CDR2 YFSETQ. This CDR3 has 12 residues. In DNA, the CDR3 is TGCGCCAGCAGCTTGCGAGGGTACGAGCAGTACTTC. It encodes CASSLRGYEQYF.

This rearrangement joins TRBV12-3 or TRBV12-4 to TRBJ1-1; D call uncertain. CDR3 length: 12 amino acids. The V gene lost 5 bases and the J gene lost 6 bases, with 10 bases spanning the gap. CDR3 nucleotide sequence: TGTGCCAGCAGTCTCACACAAGCTGAAGCTTTCTTT. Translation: CASSLTQAEAFF.

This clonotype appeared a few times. This CDR3 reads CASSYASGYEKLFF. CDR3 sequence (DNA): TGTGCCAGCAGTTACGCGTCAGGGTACGAAAAACTGTTTTTT. The V and J genes are TRBV6-2 or TRBV6-3 and TRBJ1-4; TRBD1 is a possible D gene (5 bases). V was clipped by 2 bases and J by 8 bases, with 12 bases between them. Germline lookup yields CDR1 MNHEY and CDR2 SVGEGT. The length of the CDR3 is 14 residues.

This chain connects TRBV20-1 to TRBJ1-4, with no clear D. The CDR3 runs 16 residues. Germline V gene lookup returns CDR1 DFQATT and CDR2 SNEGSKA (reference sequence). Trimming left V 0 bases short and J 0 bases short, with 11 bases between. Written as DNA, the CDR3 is TGCAGTGCTAGAGAAGGTGCACGCACAACTAATGAAAAACTGTTTTTT. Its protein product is CSAREGARTTNEKLFF.

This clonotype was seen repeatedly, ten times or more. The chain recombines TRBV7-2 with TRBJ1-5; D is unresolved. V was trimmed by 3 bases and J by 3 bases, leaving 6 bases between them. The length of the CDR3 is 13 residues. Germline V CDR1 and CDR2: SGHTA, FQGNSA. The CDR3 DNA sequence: TGTGCCAGCAGCTTCTTCCCCAATCAGCCCCAGCATTTT. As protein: CASSFFPNQPQHF.

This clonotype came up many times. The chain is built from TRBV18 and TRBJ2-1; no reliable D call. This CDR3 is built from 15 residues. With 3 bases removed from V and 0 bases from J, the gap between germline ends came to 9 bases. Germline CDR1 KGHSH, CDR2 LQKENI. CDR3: CASSPKRSSYNEQFF. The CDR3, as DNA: TGTGCCAGCTCACCCAAGAGGAGCTCCTACAATGAGCAGTTCTTC.

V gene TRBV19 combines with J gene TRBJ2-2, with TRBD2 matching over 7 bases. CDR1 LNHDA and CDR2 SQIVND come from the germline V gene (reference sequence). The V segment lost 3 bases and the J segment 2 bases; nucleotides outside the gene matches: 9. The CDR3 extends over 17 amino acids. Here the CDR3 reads CASSIYFGGSNTGELFF. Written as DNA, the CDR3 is TGTGCCAGTAGTATCTATTTCGGCGGGAGTAACACCGGGGAGCTGTTTTTT.

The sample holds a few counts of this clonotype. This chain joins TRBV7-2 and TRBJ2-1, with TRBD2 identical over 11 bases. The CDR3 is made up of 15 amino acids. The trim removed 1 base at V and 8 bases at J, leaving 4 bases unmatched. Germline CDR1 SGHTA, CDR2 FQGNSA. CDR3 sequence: CASSLGLAGTDEQFF. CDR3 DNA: TGTGCCAGCAGCTTAGGACTAGCGGGAACCGATGAGCAGTTCTTC.

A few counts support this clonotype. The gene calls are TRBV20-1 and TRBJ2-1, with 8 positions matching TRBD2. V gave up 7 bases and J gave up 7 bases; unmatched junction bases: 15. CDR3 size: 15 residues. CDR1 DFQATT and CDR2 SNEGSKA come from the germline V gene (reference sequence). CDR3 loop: CSGTGGGRTGNEQFF. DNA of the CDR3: TGCAGTGGTACCGGAGGCGGGAGGACTGGAAATGAGCAGTTCTTC.

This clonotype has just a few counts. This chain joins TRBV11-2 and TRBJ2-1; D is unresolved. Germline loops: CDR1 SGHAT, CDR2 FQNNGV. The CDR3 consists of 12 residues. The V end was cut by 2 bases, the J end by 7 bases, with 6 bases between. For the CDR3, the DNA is TGTGCCAGCAGCTTACGGCATAATGAGCAGTTCTTC. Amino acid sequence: CASSLRHNEQFF.

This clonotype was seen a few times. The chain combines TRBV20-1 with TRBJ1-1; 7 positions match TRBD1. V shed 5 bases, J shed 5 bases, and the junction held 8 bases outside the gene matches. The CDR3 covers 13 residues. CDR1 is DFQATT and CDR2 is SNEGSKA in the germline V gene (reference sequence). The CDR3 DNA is TGCAGTGCTCCGACAGGGAAGATAACTGAAGCTTTCTTT. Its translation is CSAPTGKITEAFF.

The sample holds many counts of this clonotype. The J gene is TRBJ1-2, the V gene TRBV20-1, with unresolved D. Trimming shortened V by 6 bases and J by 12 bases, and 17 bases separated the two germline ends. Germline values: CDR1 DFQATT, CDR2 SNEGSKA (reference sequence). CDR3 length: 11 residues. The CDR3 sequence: CSASPGRANTF. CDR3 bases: TGCAGTGCCTCCCCCGGACGGGCGAACACCTTC.

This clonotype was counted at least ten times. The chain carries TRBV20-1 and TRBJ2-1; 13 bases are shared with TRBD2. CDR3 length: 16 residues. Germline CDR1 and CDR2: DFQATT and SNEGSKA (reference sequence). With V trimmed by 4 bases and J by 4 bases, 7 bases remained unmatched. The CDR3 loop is CSAILSGLAGYNEQFF. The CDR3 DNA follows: TGCAGTGCTATTCTTTCGGGACTAGCGGGATACAATGAGCAGTTCTTC.

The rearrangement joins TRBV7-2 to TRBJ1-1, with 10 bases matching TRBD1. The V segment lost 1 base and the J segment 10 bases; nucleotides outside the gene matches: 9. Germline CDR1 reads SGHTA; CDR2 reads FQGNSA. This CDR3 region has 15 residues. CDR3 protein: CASSLVVGDRGSAFF. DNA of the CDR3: TGTGCCAGCAGCTTAGTAGTAGGGGACAGGGGTTCAGCTTTCTTT.

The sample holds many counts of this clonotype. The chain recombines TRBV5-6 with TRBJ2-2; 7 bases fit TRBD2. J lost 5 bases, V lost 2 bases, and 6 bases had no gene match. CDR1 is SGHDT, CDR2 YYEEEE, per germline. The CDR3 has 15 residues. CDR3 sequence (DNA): TGTGCCAGCAGCTTAGGGGACTATAGGACCGGGGAGCTGTTTTTT. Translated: CASSLGDYRTGELFF.

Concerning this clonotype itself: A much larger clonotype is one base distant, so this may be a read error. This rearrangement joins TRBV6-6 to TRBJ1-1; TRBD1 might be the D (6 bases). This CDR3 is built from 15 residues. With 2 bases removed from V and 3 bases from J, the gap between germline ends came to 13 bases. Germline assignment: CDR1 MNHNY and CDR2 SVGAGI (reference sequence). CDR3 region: CASSYTGHQDTEAFF. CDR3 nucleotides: TGTGCCAGCAGTTACACGGGACACCAGGACACTGAAGCTTTCTTT.

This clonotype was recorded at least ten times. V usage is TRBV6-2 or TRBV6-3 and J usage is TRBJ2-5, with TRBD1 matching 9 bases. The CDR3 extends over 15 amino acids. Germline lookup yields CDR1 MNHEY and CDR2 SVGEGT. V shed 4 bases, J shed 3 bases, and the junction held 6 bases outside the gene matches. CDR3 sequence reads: CASSSPDRGEETQYF. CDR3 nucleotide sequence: TGTGCCAGCAGTTCACCCGACAGGGGGGAAGAGACCCAGTACTTC.

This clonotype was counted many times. The CDR3 nucleotides are TGCAGTGCTAGAGGGACTAGCGACTACGAGCAGTACTTC. Its translation: CSARGTSDYEQYF. V gene TRBV20-1 combines with J gene TRBJ2-7, with 9 bases aligning to TRBD2. CDR3 length: 13 residues. V shed 1 base, J shed 3 bases, and the junction held 1 base outside the gene matches. Per the germline V gene, CDR1 is DFQATT and CDR2 is SNEGSKA (reference sequence).

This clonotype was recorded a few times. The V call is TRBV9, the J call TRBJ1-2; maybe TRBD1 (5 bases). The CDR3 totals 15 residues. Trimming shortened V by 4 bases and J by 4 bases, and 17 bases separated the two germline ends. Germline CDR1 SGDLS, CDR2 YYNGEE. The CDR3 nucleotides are TGTGCCAGCAGCTCCTATCACGGGACCAGCTATGGCTACACCTTC. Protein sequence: CASSSYHGTSYGYTF.

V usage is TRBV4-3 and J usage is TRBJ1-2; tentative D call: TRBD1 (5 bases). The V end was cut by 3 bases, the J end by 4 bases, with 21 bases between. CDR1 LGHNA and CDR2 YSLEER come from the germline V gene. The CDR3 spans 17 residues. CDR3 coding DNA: TGCGCCAGCAGCCATCGTAATGGCAGGGTAGATGGCTATGGCTACACCTTC. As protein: CASSHRNGRVDGYGYTF.

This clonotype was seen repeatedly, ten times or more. CDR3 coding DNA: TGTGCCAGCAGGCCCCGACAAGAGACCCAGTACTTC. Its translation: CASRPRQETQYF. V gene TRBV6-2 or TRBV6-3 combines with J gene TRBJ2-5; no definite D call. This CDR3 has 12 amino acids. CDR1 and CDR2 (germline): MNHEY, SVGEGT. V shed 6 bases and J shed 2 bases, with 7 bases lying between them.

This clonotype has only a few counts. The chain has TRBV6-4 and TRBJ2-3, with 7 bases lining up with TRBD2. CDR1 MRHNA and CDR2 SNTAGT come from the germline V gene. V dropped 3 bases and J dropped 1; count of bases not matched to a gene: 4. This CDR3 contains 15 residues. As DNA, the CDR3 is TGTGCCAGCAGTGAAGCGGCGGGGGGCACAGATACGCAGTATTTT. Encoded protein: CASSEAAGGTDTQYF.

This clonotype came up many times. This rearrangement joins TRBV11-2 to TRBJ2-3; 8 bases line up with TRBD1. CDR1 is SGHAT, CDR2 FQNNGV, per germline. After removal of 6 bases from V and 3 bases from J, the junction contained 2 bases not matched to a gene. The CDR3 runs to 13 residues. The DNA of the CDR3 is TGTGCCAGCAGACGACAGGGGACAGATACGCAGTATTTT. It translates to CASRRQGTDTQYF.

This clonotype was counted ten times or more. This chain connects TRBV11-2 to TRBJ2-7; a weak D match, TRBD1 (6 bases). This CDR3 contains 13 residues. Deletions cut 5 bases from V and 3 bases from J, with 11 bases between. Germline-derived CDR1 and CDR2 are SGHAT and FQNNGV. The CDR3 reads CASSPGHNYEQYF. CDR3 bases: TGTGCCAGCAGCCCGGGACACAACTACGAGCAGTACTTC.

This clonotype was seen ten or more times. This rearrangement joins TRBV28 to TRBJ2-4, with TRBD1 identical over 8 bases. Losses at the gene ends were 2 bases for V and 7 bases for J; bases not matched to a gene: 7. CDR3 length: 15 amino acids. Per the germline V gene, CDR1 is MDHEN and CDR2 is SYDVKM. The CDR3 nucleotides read TGTGCCAGCAGTTTAAATACAGGGGGTTTGAACATTCAGTACTTC. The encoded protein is CASSLNTGGLNIQYF.

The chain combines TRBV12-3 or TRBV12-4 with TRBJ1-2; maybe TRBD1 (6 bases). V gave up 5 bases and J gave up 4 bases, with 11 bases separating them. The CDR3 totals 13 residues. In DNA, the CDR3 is TGTGCCAGCAGTCCAGGGGATCCCTATGGCTACACCTTC. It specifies CASSPGDPYGYTF.

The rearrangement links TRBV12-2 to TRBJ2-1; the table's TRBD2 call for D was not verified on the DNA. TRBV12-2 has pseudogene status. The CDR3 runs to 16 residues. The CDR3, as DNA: TGTGCAAGTCGCTCCCCTCCGGGGGTGTCCTACAATGAGCAGTTCTTC. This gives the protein CASRSPPGVSYNEQFF.

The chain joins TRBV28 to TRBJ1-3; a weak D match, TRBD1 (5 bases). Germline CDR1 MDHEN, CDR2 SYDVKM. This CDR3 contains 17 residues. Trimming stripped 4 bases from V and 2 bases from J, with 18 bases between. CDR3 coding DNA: TGTGCCAGCAGTTGGGGGGGACTTTCGTATACTGGAAACACCATATATTTT. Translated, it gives CASSWGGLSYTGNTIYF.

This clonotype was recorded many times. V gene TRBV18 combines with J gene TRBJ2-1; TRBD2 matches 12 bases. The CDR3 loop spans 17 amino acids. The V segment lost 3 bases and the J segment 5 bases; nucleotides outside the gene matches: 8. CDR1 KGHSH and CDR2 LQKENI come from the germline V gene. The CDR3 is CASSPPGWTSGNNEQFF. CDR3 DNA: TGTGCCAGCTCACCCCCGGGGTGGACTAGCGGGAACAATGAGCAGTTCTTC.

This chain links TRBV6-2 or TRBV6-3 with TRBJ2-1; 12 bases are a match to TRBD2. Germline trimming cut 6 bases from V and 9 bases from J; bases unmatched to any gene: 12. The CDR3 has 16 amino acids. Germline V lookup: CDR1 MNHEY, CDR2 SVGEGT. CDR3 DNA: TGTGCCAGCAGCGGACTAGCGGGAACAAGGGGGGGTGAGCAGTTCTTC. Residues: CASSGLAGTRGGEQFF.